This T cell receptor beta chain was profiled in a study of early stage breast cancer tumors. Germline lookup yields CDR1 LNHDA and CDR2 SQIVND (reference sequence). Between the trimmed V and J ends, which lost 3 bases and 3 bases, there was a span of 9 bases. The CDR3 is made up of 13 amino acids. Clones were read by immunoSEQ multiplex PCR, and TCRdb kept only the in-frame ones, dropping some. The sample has more than 65,000 clones, around 80% seen once. The chain couples TRBV19 to TRBJ2-7; D may correspond to TRBD1 or TRBD2 (6 bases each). Specimen: blood. The sequence derives from a person in their 40s with breast cancer. CDR3: CASSIGGGYEQYF. As DNA, the CDR3 is TGTGCCAGTAGTATTGGAGGGGGCTACGAGCAGTACTTC. The full variable domain, its missing parts supplied by reference TRBV19 and TRBJ2-7, is DGGITQSPKYLFRKEGQNVTLSCEQNLNHDAMYWYRQDPGQGLRLIYYSQIVNDFQKGDIAEGYSVSREKKESFPLTVTSAQKNPTAFYLCASSIGGGYEQYFGPGTRLTVT.